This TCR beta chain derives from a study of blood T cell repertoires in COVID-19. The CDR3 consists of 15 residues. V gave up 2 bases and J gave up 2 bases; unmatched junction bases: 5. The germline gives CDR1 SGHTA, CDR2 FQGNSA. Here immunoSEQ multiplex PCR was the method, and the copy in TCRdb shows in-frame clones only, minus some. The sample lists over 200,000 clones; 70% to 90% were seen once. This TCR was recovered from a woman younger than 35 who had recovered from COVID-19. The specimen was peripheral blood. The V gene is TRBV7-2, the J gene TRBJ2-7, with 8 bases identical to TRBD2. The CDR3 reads CASSLPYSGTYEQYF. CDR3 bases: TGTGCCAGCAGCTTACCCTATAGCGGGACCTACGAGCAGTACTTC.